Detailed here is one TCR beta chain. A junction end diverges from the germline sequence, so it may reflect a read error. The sample belongs to a study of regulatory T cells in long-lasting Graves disease. Study context: Graves' cases, newly diagnosed, had used antithyroid drugs under 3 months.

Sequencing libraries for TCR beta were prepared with iRepertoire HTBI primers and Arm-PCR of CDR3 regions. TCRdb re-derived calls from the multiplex PCR reads in MiXCR, one entry per CDR3 protein. The sample has 370,000 or so distinct CDR3 sequences; about 17% are singletons. Described time point: newly diagnosed GD, antithyroid drugs for less than 3 months. Isolated PBMC RNA provided the starting material for the TCR library. The sample also formed part of further work on T cells in Graves' hyperthyroidism and ophthalmopathy.

The sequence came from a woman between 18 and 29 years old with Graves disease. The input for sequencing was peripheral blood mononuclear cells (PBMCs), taken at new diagnosis, from a patient treated with antithyroid drugs.

The CDR3 DNA reads as TGTGCCAGCAGCTTAGTCGAGACCCAGCACTTC. Amino acids: CASSLVETQHF. The chain couples TRBV11-3 to TRBJ2-5; no reliable D call. This CDR3 contains 11 residues. Looked up from germline, CDR1 is SGHNT and CDR2 is YENEEA. Using reference TRBV11-3 and TRBJ2-5 for the parts outside the CDR3, the full variable domain is EAGVVQSPRYKIIEKKQPVAFWCNPISGHNTLYWYLQNLGQGPELLIRYENEEAVDDSQLPKDRFSAERLKGVDSTLKIQPAELGDSAVYLCASSLVETQHFGPGTRLLVL.